Many counts were recorded for the clone carrying this T cell receptor beta chain. The germline V gene encodes CDR1 MNHEY and CDR2 SVGEGT. Trimming removed 4 bases from V and 0 bases from J, with 6 bases in between. The CDR3 spans 13 residues. The data are from a study of early T cells in non-severe SARS-CoV-2 infection. Study-level background: From unsorted whole blood, bulk RNA was sequenced, and the chains remained unpaired.

From the 5' RACE reads, TCRdb called clonotypes with MiXCR, one entry per CDR3 protein. This table holds over 30,000 distinct CDR3 sequences, around 4% found once. The sequence was collected from an adult who was a healthcare worker with PCR-confirmed SARS-CoV-2 infection or an uninfected control (not recorded which). Material: whole blood. This chain joins TRBV6-2 or TRBV6-3 and TRBJ1-1; D gene uncertain. The CDR3 DNA sequence: TGTGCCAGCAGTTCGGAAGTGAACACTGAAGCTTTCTTT. This sequence encodes CASSSEVNTEAFF.